This note documents a single T cell receptor beta chain sequence. The antigen it recognizes is unknown. One base away there is no much larger clone; base qualities are not given. The protocol used for the library was the immunoSEQ multiplex PCR assay. For the multiplex PCR, a mixture combining 60 forward primers for TCR Vbeta segments and 13 reverse primers for TCR Jbeta segments was used. The CDR3 region of rearranged TCR beta genes was amplified from genomic DNA with a multiplex PCR assay. Amplified TCR beta libraries were sequenced as 87-base-pair reads on the Illumina HiSeq System. From the authors' description of their analysis: Across the roughly 640 repertoires, a later analysis counted tens of millions of unique TCR beta chains, some 11 million of which were shared by at least two donors. Raw reads were error-corrected and collapsed into unique sequences with a nearest-neighbor algorithm that merged closely related sequences to remove PCR and sequencing errors. To assign V, D and J gene segments, CDR3 sequences were aligned to IMGT reference sequences. For a sequence to be retained, a match of at least six nucleotides to both a V gene segment and a J gene segment was required. A rearrangement was called productive if the CDR3 had no stop codons and remained in frame with V and J, and every other rearrangement was called non-productive. CDR3 was defined by IMGT convention, running from the second conserved V-encoded cysteine to the conserved J-encoded phenylalanine. In an earlier analysis of more than 550 of the donors, sequences lacking an unambiguous match to a single V gene segment were excluded. In an earlier analysis of 587 of the donors, V segments were called functional above 56.7% productive rearrangements and were called segregating when the between-donor standard deviation exceeded 5%. To diagnose cytomegalovirus status from the catalog of TCR beta chain sequences, a statistical classification framework was built. In a later analysis, TCR nucleotide sequences were compared against IMGT/GENE-DB human TR gene sequences so that V and J genes could be assigned. In a later analysis, CDR3 sequences and most-parsimonious VDJ recombination scenarios were assigned using the TCRdist pipeline. In a later analysis, each TCR beta chain was defined by its CDR3 amino acid sequence together with its V-gene family, and reads without a unique V-gene family were excluded. As a way to deal with suspected cross-contamination and a sequencing artifact, a later analysis dropped 450 to 700 nucleotide sequences that were highly shared and had low generation probability. A later analysis calculated a clonal expansion index for each public chain from normalized within-repertoire ranks of inferred template counts. In a later analysis, generation probabilities were computed with a VDJ recombination model fitted to out-of-frame rearrangements, and the resulting probabilities were checked against IGoR. A later analysis scored TCR-TCR, TCR-HLA and TCR-CMV co-occurrence with hypergeometric tests, applying a repertoire-size bias correction to TCR pairs. To estimate false discovery rates, a later analysis permuted the HLA or CMV assignments 20 times. In a later analysis, co-occurring TCRs were grouped using DBSCAN, with TCRdist sequence similarity added in when clustering inside HLA-allele-positive subsets. Repertoires with fewer than 30,000 or more than 120,000 public chains, plus five repertoires with anomalous nucleotide sharing, were excluded from co-occurrence clustering. TCRdb's version of the immuneACCESS table is confined to in-frame rearrangements and falls short of the full clone set. An unresolved V gene accounts for under half of the shortfall where checked; the remainder is of unknown origin. From that table come the V and J calls and clone size; the DNA was used to work out D and trimming. This sample has around 120,000 clones in its table, and about 80% of those were observed once. About 3.3% of the sample rests with the top ten.

The sample belongs to a study of cytomegalovirus exposure and HLA in healthy donors (dated by TCRdb to about 2017). Notes on the research overall: An earlier analysis of some 620 of the donors reported about 300 Gb of sequence data and 117 million unique TCR beta sequences obtained from around 180 million T cells. An early release covering roughly 600 HLA-typed donors comprised 250 to 350 gigabases of sequencing data and around 86 million unique TCR sequences. Of the 300 to 400 genotyped donors, 65% to 90% fell in the genetic ancestry cluster associated with self-reported Caucasian donors. The study was designed to test whether signatures of past pathogen exposure could be identified by cataloging public T cell receptors. The T cell repertoires of 700 or so subjects were profiled by immunosequencing and related to cytomegalovirus serostatus. Besides the first cohort of around 700 subjects, a separate validation cohort made up of over 100 different subjects was used. The study combined high-throughput TCR immunosequencing, statistical association of individual TCRs with disease status, and machine learning to predict cytomegalovirus infection status. To study patterns of TCR occurrence, a later analysis re-analyzed previously published TCR beta repertoires from just over 650 donors and added high-resolution HLA genotyping. Rather than using new phenotypic data, the later analysis identified candidate immune exposures from TCR beta sequences and from how often those sequences occurred across donors. To decide whether each TCR beta V gene segment behaved as functional or pseudogenic, an earlier analysis of approximately 600 of the donors relied on high-throughput TCR beta sequencing. Donor age, sex, ethnicity and CMV serostatus were compiled together with the repertoire data. A later genetic analysis used genome-wide SNP genotypes for 398 of the 666 donors, treating that subset as a discovery cohort. All discovery cohort repertoires had been generated using a single sequencing platform. HLA typing included class I and class II loci at four-digit resolution. Typing coverage differed by locus: A, B, C, DRB1 and DQB1 were typed in about 620-640 donors, DQA1 in 522, DPA1 in approximately 610, and DPB1 in around 440. Because of strong linkage in the cohort, roughly five DR-DQ haplotypes were treated as single units for association and clustering. On average, 235,054 unique TCR beta nucleotide sequences were sequenced per donor among 398 genotyped donors of the cohort, with about 17% of those sequences being non-productive.

What the work shows at the level of the full study, not this receptor alone: HLA typing was unavailable for some donors at each locus, so association tests used only the typed subset. Assigning TCR associations to individual alleles was difficult when HLA alleles, especially DR and DQ, strongly co-occurred. Because the 87-base-pair reads could not distinguish some IMGT-functional V segments, including TRBV6-2 and TRBV6-3, those segments were excluded. V-gene and J-gene trimming of TCR beta chains was associated with a missense DCLRE1C variant in a later genetic analysis, and the association was replicated in an independent cohort. In vitro tests confirmed that three of the cytomegalovirus-associated TCR beta chains recognize cytomegalovirus antigens. Across donors, most TCR sequences were observed very rarely, whereas some public TCRs were present in many individuals. In an earlier analysis of about 600 of the donors, most TCR beta V segments appeared in productive rearrangements about 87% or about 30% of the time, broadly matching IMGT annotations. Cytomegalovirus status was reported to be diagnosed by the classifier with high specificity and sensitivity in both the original and validation cohorts. According to a later analysis, parvovirus B19, influenza, CMV and Epstein-Barr virus appeared linked to several top co-occurrence clusters. According to a later analysis, TCR association rates differed among HLA loci, with DRB1 alleles showing the most associated TCRs and HLA-C alleles showing the fewest. Linkage disequilibrium might explain the correlated functional status among segregating V segments, but an unknown experimental factor could not be ruled out. A later analysis found that HLA-associated TCR beta chains were more clonally expanded and had lower generation probabilities than equally common non-associated chains. Seventeen rarely observed V segments, including chromosome 9 orphons, were excluded from the earlier analysis of several hundred of the donors because counts were too low. It was suggested by the authors that the approach could potentially be generalized to other disease states and immunological phenotypes. At a false discovery rate of 0.05, a later analysis linked 15,000 to 20,000 TCR beta sequences to specific HLA alleles. A further reported finding was that TCR beta sequences accurately predicted the HLA-A and HLA-B alleles for most subjects in the first cohort. A cluster of highly shared sequence variants was judged likely to represent a technical artifact of the sequencing pipeline. According to a later genetic analysis, donors in an Asian-associated ancestry cluster had fewer N-insertions in productive TCRs than the approximately 630-donor mean. In the study, 150 to 200 TCR beta chains were listed as associated with cytomegalovirus. In a later analysis, most CMV-associated TCR beta chains were found to appear HLA-restricted, with HLA associations seemingly driven largely by CMV exposure. Presence/absence analyses assumed roughly uniform sequencing depth across donors, an assumption that may not hold. Immune exposure information for the cohort was limited to CMV serostatus. In this cohort, only TCR beta chains were sequenced, and detectable features were limited by the absence of alpha or paired-chain data.

The cohort comprised under 700 healthy bone marrow donors. All cohort members were sampled while nominally healthy, although unrecorded immune exposures were likely present. The donor tested CMV seronegative, placing the donor among the 350 to 400 seronegative members of the cohort. Every donor gave a peripheral blood sample, and the peripheral blood mononuclear cells from that sample were used for TCR beta sequencing. Genomic DNA was extracted from the blood cell samples with the Qiagen DNeasy Blood Extraction Kit. Trimming removed 5 bases from V and 6 bases from J; the gene matches leave 9 bases unexplained. Reading the germline V gene (reference sequence) gives CDR1 SEHNR and CDR2 FQNEAQ. Inclusive of the bounding cysteine and phenylalanine, the CDR3 is 14 residues long. Only CDR3 DNA remains: 42 bases, in frame from the first base.

The sequence was collected from a male donor in good health and CMV-seronegative. What was sequenced was PBMCs. This receptor chain uses TRBV7-9 and TRBJ2-7; TRBD1 fits 8 bases in the junction. This receptor carries the CDR3 CASSPKDRAGEQYF. In nucleotide form, the sequence is TGTGCCAGCAGCCCGAAGGACAGGGCCGGCGAGCAGTACTTC.